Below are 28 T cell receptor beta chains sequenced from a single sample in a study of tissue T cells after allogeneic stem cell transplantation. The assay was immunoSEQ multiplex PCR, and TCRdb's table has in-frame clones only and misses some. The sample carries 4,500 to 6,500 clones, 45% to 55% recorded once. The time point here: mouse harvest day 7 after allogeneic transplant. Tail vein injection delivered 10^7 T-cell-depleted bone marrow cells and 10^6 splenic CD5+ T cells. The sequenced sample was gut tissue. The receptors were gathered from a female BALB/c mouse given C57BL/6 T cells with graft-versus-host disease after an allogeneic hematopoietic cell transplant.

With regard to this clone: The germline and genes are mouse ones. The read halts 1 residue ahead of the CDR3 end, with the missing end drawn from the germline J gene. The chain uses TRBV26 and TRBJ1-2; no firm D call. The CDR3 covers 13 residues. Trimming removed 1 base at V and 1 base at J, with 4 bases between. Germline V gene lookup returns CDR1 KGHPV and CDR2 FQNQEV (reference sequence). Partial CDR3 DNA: TGTGCCAGCAGTCTGTTGGTAAACTCCGACTACACC. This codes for CASSLLVNSDYT. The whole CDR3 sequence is CASSLLVNSDYTF.

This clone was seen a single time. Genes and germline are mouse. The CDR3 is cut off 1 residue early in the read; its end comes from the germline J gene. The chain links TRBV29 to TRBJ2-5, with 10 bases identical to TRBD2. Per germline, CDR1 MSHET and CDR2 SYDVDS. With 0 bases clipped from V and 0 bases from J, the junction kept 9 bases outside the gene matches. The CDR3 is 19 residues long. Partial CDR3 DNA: TGTGCTAGCAGTTTATCGATGGGTTACTGGGGGGGGAACCAAGACACCCAGTAC. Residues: CASSLSMGYWGGNQDTQY. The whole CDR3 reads CASSLSMGYWGGNQDTQYF. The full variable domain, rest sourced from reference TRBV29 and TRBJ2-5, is DMKVTQMPRYLIKRMGENVLLECGQDMSHETMYWYRQDPGLGLQLIYISYDVDSNSEGDIPKGYRVSRKKREHFSLILDSAKTNQTSVYFCASSLSMGYWGGNQDTQYFGPGTRLLVL.

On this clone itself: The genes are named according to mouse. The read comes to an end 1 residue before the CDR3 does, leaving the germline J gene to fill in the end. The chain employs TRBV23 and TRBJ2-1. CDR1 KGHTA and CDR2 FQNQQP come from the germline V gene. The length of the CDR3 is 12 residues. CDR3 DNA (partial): TGCTCCAGCAGTCAGGAGGGCCCGGGGCAGTTC. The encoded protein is CSSSQEGPGQF. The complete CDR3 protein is CSSSQEGPGQFF.

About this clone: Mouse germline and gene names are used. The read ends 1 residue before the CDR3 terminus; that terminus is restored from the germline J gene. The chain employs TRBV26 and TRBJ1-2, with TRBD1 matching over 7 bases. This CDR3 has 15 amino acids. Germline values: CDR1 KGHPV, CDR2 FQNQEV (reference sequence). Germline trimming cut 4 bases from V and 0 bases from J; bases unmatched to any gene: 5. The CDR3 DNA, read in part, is TGTGCCAGCAGTCCCTCCGGGACAGCAAACTCCGACTACACC. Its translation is CASSPSGTANSDYT. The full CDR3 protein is CASSPSGTANSDYTF.

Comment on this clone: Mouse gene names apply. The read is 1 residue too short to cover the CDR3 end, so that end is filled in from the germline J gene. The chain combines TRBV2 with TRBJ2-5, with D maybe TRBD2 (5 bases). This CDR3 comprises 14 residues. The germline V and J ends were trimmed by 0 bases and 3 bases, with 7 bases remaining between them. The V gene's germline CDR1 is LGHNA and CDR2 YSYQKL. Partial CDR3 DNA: TGTGCCAGCAGCCAAGATCCTGGGCAAGACACCCAGTAC. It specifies CASSQDPGQDTQY. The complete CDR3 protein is CASSQDPGQDTQYF.

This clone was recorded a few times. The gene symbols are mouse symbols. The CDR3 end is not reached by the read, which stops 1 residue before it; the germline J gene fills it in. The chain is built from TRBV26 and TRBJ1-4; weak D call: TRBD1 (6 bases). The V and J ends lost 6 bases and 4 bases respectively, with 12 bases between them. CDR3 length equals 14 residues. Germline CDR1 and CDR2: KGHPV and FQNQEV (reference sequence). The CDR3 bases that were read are TGTGCCAGCAGCCCCGGGACATACAACGAAAGATTATTT. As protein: CASSPGTYNERLF. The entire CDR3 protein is CASSPGTYNERLFF. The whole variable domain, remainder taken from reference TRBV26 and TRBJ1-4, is NSKVIQTPRYLVKGQGQKAKMRCIPEKGHPVVFWYQQNKNNEFKFLINFQNQEVLQQIDMTEKRFSAECPSNSPCSLEIQSSEAGDSALYLCASSPGTYNERLFFGHGTKLSVL.

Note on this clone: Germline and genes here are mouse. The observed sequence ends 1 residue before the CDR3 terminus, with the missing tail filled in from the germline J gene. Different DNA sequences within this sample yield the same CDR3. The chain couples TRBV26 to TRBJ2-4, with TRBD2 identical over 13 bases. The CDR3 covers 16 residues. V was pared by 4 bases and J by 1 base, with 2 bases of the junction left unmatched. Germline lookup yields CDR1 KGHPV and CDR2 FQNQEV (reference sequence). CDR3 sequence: CASSRTGGAGQNTLYF. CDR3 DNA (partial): TGTGCCAGCAGTCGGACTGGGGGGGCGGGTCAAAACACCTTGTAC. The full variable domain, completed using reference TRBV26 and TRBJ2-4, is NSKVIQTPRYLVKGQGQKAKMRCIPEKGHPVVFWYQQNKNNEFKFLINFQNQEVLQQIDMTEKRFSAECPSNSPCSLEIQSSEAGDSALYLCASSRTGGAGQNTLYFGAGTRLSVL.

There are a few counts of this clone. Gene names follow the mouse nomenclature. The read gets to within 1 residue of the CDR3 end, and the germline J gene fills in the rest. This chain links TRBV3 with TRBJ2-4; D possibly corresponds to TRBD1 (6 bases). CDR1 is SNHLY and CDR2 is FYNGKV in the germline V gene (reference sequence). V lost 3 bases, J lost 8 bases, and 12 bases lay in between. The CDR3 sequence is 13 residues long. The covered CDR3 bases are TGTGCCAGCAGCTTCTCAGGGGTGGGCACCTTGTAC. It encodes CASSFSGVGTLY. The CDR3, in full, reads CASSFSGVGTLYF.

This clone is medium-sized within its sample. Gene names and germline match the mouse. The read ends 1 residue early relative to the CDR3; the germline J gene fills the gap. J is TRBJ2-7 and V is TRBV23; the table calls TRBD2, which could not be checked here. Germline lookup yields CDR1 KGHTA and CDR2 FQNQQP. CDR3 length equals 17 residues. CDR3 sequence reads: CSSSQRLGGDPSYEQYF. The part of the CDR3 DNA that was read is TGCTCCAGCAGTCAACGGCTGGGGGGCGACCCCTCCTATGAACAGTAC.

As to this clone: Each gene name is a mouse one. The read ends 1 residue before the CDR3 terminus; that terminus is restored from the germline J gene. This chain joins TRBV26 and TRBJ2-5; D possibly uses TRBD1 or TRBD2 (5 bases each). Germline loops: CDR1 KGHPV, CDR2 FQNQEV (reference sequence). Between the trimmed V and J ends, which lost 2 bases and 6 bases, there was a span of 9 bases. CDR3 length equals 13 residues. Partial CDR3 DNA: TGTGCCAGCAGTCTGGGGGGAGGGGACACCCAGTAC. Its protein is CASSLGGGDTQY. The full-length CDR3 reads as CASSLGGGDTQYF.

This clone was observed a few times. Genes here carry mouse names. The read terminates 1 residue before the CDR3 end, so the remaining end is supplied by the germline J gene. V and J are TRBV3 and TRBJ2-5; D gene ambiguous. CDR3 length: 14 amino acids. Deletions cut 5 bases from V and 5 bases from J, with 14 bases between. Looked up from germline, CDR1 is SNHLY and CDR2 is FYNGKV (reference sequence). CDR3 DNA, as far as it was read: TGTGCCAGCAGCCCCCCCGGGAAGGGAGACACCCAGTAC. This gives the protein CASSPPGKGDTQY. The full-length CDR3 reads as CASSPPGKGDTQYF.

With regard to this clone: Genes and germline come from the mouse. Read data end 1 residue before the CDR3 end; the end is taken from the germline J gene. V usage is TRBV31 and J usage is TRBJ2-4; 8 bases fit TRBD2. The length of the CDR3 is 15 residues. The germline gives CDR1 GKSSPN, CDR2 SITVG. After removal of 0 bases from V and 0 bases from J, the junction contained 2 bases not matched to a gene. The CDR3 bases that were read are TGTGCCTGGAGTCTAGTGGGGGGGAGTCAAAACACCTTGTAC. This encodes CAWSLVGGSQNTLY. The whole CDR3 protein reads CAWSLVGGSQNTLYF.

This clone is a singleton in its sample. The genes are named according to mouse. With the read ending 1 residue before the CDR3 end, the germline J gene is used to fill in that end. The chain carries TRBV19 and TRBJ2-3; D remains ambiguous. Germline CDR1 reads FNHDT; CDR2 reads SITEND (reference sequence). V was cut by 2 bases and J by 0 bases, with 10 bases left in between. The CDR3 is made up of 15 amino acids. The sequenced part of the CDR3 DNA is TGTGCCAGCAGTATCCCAGAGGCTAGTGCAGAAACGCTGTAT. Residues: CASSIPEASAETLY. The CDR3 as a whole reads CASSIPEASAETLYF.

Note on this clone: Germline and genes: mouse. CDR3 DNA, as far as it was read: TGTGCTAGCAGTAGGGGGGCGCGGGCTGAGCAGTTC. Amino acid sequence: CASSRGARAEQF. The full-length CDR3 reads as CASSRGARAEQFF. V is TRBV17 and J is TRBJ2-1; perhaps D is TRBD1 or TRBD2 (6 bases each). The CDR3 end lies 1 residue beyond the end of the read and is filled in from the germline J gene. In germline, CDR1 is MNHDT, CDR2 YYDKIL. The CDR3 is made up of 13 amino acids. The V and J ends lost 3 bases and 7 bases respectively, with 10 bases between them.

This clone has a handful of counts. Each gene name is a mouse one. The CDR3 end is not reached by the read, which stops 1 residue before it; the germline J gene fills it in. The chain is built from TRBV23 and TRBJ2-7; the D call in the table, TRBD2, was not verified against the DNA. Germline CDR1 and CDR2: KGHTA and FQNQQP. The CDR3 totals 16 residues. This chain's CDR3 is CSSSPRLGGSSYEQYF. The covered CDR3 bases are TGCTCCAGCAGTCCCCGACTGGGGGGGAGCTCCTATGAACAGTAC.

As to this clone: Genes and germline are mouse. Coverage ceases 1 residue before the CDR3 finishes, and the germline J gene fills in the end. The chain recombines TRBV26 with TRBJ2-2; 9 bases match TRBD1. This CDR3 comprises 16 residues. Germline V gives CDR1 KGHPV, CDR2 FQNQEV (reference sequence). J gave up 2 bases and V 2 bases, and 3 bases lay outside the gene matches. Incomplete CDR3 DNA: TGTGCCAGCAGTCTGGTACAGGGGGCGAACACCGGGCAGCTCTAC. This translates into CASSLVQGANTGQLY. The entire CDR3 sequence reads CASSLVQGANTGQLYF.

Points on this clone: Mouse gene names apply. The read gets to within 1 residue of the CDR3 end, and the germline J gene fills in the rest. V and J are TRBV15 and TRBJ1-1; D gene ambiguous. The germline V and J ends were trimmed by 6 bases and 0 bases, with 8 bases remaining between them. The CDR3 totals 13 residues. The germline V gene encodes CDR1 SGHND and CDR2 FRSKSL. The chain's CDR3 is CASSPQSNTEVFF. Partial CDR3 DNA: TGTGCCAGCAGCCCTCAATCAAACACAGAAGTCTTC.

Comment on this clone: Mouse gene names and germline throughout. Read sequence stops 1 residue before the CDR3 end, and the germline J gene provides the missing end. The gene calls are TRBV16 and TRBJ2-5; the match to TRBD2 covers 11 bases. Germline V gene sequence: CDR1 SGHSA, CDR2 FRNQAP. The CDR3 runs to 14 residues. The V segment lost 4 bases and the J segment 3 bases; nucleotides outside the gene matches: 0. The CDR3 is CASSWTGGQDTQYF. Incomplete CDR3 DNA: TGTGCAAGCAGCTGGACTGGGGGGCAAGACACCCAGTAC.

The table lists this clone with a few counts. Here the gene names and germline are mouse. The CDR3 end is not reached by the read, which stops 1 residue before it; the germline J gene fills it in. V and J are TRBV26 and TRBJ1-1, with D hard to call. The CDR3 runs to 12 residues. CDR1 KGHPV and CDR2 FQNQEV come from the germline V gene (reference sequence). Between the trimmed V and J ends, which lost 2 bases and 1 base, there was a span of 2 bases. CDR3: CASSLPNTEVFF. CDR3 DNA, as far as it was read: TGTGCCAGCAGTCTGCCGAACACAGAAGTCTTC.

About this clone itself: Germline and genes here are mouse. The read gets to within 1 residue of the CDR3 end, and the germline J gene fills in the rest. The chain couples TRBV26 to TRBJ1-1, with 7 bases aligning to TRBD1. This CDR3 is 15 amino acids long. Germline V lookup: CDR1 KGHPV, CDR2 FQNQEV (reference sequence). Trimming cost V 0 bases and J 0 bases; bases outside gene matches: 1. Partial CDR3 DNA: TGTGCCAGCAGTCTGTCGCAGGGGGCAAACACAGAAGTCTTC. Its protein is CASSLSQGANTEVF. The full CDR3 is CASSLSQGANTEVFF.

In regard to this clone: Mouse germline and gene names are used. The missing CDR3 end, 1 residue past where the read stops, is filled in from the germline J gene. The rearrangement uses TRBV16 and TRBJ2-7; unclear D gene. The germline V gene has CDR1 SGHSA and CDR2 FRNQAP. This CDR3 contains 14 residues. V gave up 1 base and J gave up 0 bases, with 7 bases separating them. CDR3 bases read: TGTGCAAGCAGCTTAGGGGGTCTCTCCTATGAACAGTAC. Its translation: CASSLGGLSYEQY. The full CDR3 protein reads CASSLGGLSYEQYF.

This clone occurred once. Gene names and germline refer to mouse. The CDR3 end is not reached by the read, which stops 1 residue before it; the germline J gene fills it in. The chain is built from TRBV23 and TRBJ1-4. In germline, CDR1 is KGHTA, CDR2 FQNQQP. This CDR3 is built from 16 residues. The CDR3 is CSSSQSGQISNERLFF. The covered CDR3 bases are TGCTCCAGCAGTCAATCGGGGCAAATTTCCAACGAAAGATTATTT. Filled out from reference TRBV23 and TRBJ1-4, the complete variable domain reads DAAVTQKPRYLIKMKGQEAEMKCIPEKGHTAVFWYQQKQSKELKFLIYFQNQQPLDQIDMVKERFSAVCPSSSLCSLGIRTCEAEDSALYLCSSSQSGQISNERLFFGHGTKLSVL.

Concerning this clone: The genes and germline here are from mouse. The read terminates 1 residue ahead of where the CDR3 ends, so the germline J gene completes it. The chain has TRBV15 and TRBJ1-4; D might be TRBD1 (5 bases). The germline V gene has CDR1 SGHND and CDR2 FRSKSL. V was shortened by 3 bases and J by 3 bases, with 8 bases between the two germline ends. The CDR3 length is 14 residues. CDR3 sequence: CASSLGGTNERLFF. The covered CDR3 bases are TGTGCCAGCAGTTTGGGGGGAACCAACGAAAGATTATTT.

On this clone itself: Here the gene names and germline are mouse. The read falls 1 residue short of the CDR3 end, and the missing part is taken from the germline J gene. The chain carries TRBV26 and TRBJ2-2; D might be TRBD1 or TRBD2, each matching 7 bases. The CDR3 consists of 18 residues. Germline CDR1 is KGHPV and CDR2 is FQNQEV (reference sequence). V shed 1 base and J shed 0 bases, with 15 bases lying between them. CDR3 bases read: TGTGCCAGCAGTCTGTATGCAGGGGGGCCTGCAAACACCGGGCAGCTCTAC. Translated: CASSLYAGGPANTGQLY. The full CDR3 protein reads CASSLYAGGPANTGQLYF.

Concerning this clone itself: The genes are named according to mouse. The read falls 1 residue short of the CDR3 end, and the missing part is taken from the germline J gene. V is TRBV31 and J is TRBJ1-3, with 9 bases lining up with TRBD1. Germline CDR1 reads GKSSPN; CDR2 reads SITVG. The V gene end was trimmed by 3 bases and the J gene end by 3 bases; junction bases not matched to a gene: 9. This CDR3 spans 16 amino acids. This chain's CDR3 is CAWSPPRTGVGNTLYF. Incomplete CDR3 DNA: TGTGCCTGGAGCCCCCCCCGGACAGGGGTTGGAAATACGCTCTAT.

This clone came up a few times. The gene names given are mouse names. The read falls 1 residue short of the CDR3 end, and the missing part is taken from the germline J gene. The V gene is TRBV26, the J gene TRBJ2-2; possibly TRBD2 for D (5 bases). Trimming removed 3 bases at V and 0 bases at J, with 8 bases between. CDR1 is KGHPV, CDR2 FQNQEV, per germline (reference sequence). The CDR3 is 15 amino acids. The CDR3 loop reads CASSLRLTNTGQLYF. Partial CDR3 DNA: TGTGCCAGCAGTCTCCGACTGACAAACACCGGGCAGCTCTAC. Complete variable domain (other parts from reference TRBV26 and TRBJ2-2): NSKVIQTPRYLVKGQGQKAKMRCIPEKGHPVVFWYQQNKNNEFKFLINFQNQEVLQQIDMTEKRFSAECPSNSPCSLEIQSSEAGDSALYLCASSLRLTNTGQLYFGEGSKLTVL.

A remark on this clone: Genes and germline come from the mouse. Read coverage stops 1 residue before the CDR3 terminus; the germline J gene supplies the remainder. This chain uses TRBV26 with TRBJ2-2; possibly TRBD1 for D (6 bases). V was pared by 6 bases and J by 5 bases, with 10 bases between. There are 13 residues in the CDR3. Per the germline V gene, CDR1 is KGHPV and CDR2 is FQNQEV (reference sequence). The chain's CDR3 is CASSLQGTGQLYF. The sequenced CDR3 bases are TGTGCCAGCAGCCTTCAGGGGACCGGGCAGCTCTAC.

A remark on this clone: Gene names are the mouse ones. The CDR3 is CASGATGGGSGNTLYF. The part of the CDR3 DNA that was read is TGTGCCAGCGGTGCGACAGGGGGCGGTTCTGGAAATACGCTCTAT. V and J are TRBV13-1 and TRBJ1-3; 10 bases are a match to TRBD1. The read ends 1 residue before the CDR3 terminus; that terminus is restored from the germline J gene. V lost 7 bases to trimming and J lost 0 bases; unmatched junction nucleotides: 7. This CDR3 is 16 amino acids long. CDR1 is NSHNY and CDR2 is SYGAGN in the germline V gene.